Following are 13 T cell receptor beta chains from one sample sequenced in a study of metastatic and nonmetastatic thyroid tumors. Thyroid surgery took place with no prior treatment in any patient. Using MiXCR, TCRdb re-called clones from the PCR reads. This sample yields about 7,400 clones, of which 28% are seen a single time; more than 20% belongs to the top ten. The specimen sequenced was adjacent normal tissue. Receptors were obtained from a male donor with papillary thyroid cancer or a benign thyroid nodule (not recorded which). Some clones in this sample may be carry-over from other donors' samples.

The chain combines TRBV7-2 with TRBJ2-3; D is possibly TRBD1 (7 bases). The ends were cut back, 5 bases at V and 5 bases at J, with 11 bases in the middle. The CDR3 has 13 amino acids. Germline V gene data show CDR1 as SGHTA and CDR2 as FQGNSA. The CDR3 loop is CASSPRDRDTQYF. CDR3 coding DNA: TGTGCCAGCAGCCCGCGGGACAGAGATACGCAGTATTTT.

The chain combines TRBV27 with TRBJ1-3; D is unresolved. Trimming stripped 5 bases from V and 3 bases from J, with 5 bases between. The germline gives CDR1 MNHEY, CDR2 SMNVEV (reference sequence). The length of the CDR3 is 12 residues. CDR3: CASSPGGNTIYF. Here the CDR3 DNA reads TGTGCCAGCAGTCCGGGTGGAAACACCATATATTTT.

This clone appeared a few times. The rearrangement uses TRBV12-3 or TRBV12-4 and TRBJ2-1, with 9 bases that match TRBD1. This CDR3 contains 15 residues. The V gene end was trimmed by 4 bases and the J gene end by 3 bases; junction bases not matched to a gene: 4. CDR3 sequence (DNA): TGTGCCAGCAGTTATGGGACAGGGCGCTACAATGAGCAGTTCTTC. Residues: CASSYGTGRYNEQFF.

By share, this clone counts as medium-sized. This chain joins TRBV19 and TRBJ1-1, with D uncertain. Deletions cut 1 base from V and 4 bases from J, with 7 bases between. The CDR3 covers 13 residues. Germline CDR1 and CDR2: LNHDA and SQIVND (reference sequence). CDR3: CASSIAAATEAFF. The DNA for the CDR3 is TGTGCCAGTAGTATAGCGGCAGCCACTGAAGCTTTCTTT.

Only a few counts were recorded for this clone. The sample holds other DNA sequences that translate to the same CDR3. V is TRBV7-3 and J is TRBJ2-3; TRBD2 matches at 7 bases. CDR3 length: 16 residues. Germline assignment: CDR1 SGHTA and CDR2 FQGTGA. V trimming: 2 bases; J trimming: 6 bases; junction bases outside the gene matches: 11. CDR3 in DNA: TGTGCCAGCAGCTTATCGGGCGGGGGTGTGGGTGATACGCAGTATTTT. Its protein product is CASSLSGGGVGDTQYF.

This chain uses TRBV4-3 with TRBJ1-4, with no clear D. The CDR3 runs 16 residues. Trimming stripped 5 bases from V and 4 bases from J, with 17 bases between. Germline lookup yields CDR1 LGHNA and CDR2 YSLEER. CDR3 nucleotides: TGCGCCAGCAGCTCGAAAATGGCAGGCTATAATGAAAAACTGTTTTTT. This codes for CASSSKMAGYNEKLFF.

This clone was picked up one time. The rearrangement links TRBV7-2 to TRBJ2-3; D unclear. V lost 1 base to trimming and J lost 8 bases, with 10 bases between them. Germline CDR1 reads SGHTA; CDR2 reads FQGNSA. The CDR3 sequence is 13 residues long. This CDR3 is CASSLGVEVTQYF. The CDR3 DNA is TGTGCCAGCAGCTTAGGAGTAGAGGTTACGCAGTATTTT. Using reference TRBV7-2 and TRBJ2-3 for the parts outside the CDR3, the full variable domain is GAGVSQSPSNKVTEKGKDVELRCDPISGHTALYWYRQSLGQGLEFLIYFQGNSAPDKSGLPSDRFSAERTGGSVSTLTIQRTQQEDSAVYLCASSLGVEVTQYFGPGTRLTVL.

Worth noting for this clone: Likely a read error: the CDR3 ends without its conserved phenylalanine or tryptophan. The chain recombines TRBV6-1 with TRBJ1-2; D is uncertain. Trimming removed 8 bases from V and 9 bases from J, with 19 bases in between. This CDR3 has 13 amino acids. The V gene's germline CDR1 is MNHNS and CDR2 SASEGT. The CDR3 DNA reads as TGTGCCAGCGTAGGGTTCGACAAGTATCGCTACACCTCC. Translating it yields CASVGFDKYRYTS.

By share, this clone ranks as large. The rearrangement uses TRBV6-1 and TRBJ2-7; D gene uncertain. The V gene lost 0 bases and the J gene lost 2 bases, with 8 bases spanning the gap. This CDR3 is 14 amino acids long. Germline CDR1 is MNHNS and CDR2 is SASEGT. DNA of the CDR3: TGTGCCAGCAGTGAAGCTTTCATTACCTACGAGCAGTACTTC. It specifies CASSEAFITYEQYF.

This clone was recorded at least ten times. V is TRBV5-5 and J is TRBJ2-7, with D tentatively TRBD2 (6 bases). The CDR3 has 13 residues. V lost 0 bases and J 3 bases, leaving 7 bases between the germline ends. Germline V gives CDR1 SGHKS, CDR2 YYEKEE (reference sequence). The CDR3 DNA reads as TGTGCCAGCAGCTTGGGCGGGAACTACGAGCAGTACTTC. Translating gives CASSLGGNYEQYF.

The genes are TRBV20-1 and TRBJ2-1; TRBD2 aligns across 15 bases. The germline gives CDR1 DFQATT, CDR2 SNEGSKA (reference sequence). The CDR3 totals 17 residues. V was pared by 6 bases and J by 0 bases, with 6 bases of the junction left unmatched. In nucleotides, the CDR3 is TGCAGTGCCGTCGGGACTAGCGGGAGGATCTCCTACAATGAGCAGTTCTTC. It yields the protein CSAVGTSGRISYNEQFF.

In regard to this clone: Mismatch with germline at one junction end may stem from a read error. The chain carries TRBV11-2 and TRBJ2-5; tentatively, D is TRBD1 or TRBD2 (5 bases each). Germline loops: CDR1 SGHAT, CDR2 FQNNGV. The CDR3 spans 13 residues. The CDR3 protein is CARSSTRGATQYF. CDR3 coding DNA: TGTGCCAGAAGCTCTACTAGGGGCGCGACCCAGTACTTC.

This clone was counted a few times. This chain connects TRBV2 to TRBJ2-7; TRBD1 aligns across 7 bases. This CDR3 has 12 amino acids. The trim removed 7 bases at V and 5 bases at J, leaving 5 bases unmatched. Germline CDR1 SNHLY, CDR2 FYNNEI. CDR3 protein: CASTPGTDEQYF. As DNA, the CDR3 is TGTGCCAGCACACCCGGGACAGACGAGCAGTACTTC.